This T cell receptor (beta chain) was sequenced during a study of OX40 agonist ivuxolimab in advanced cancers. Sequencing was performed with immunoSEQ multiplex PCR; in TCRdb, only in-frame clones are kept and a portion is missing. The sample has 50,000 to 70,000 clones; about 85% are singletons. A remark on this clone: The antigen remains undetermined.

Per the germline V gene, CDR1 is SGHDT and CDR2 is YYEEEE. The germline V and J ends were trimmed by 3 bases and 0 bases, with 9 bases remaining between them. The CDR3 contains 14 residues. Points from the study as a whole: Averaging showed that CD8+ T cells had more expanded clones than CD4+ did.

Material: CD4+ or CD8+ T cells sorted from blood, obtained in a trial of the OX40 agonist ivuxolimab. The chain combines TRBV5-6 with TRBJ1-2, with D uncertain. The sequence came from an adult with an advanced solid tumor such as melanoma, head and neck, liver or kidney cancer. CDR3 loop: CASSSFGTNYGYTF. In DNA form, the CDR3 reads TGTGCCAGCAGCTCCTTCGGGACTAACTATGGCTACACCTTC.